The 8 T cell receptor beta chains reported below all come from one sample, sequenced in a study of T cell changes during pregnancy in multiple sclerosis. Sequenced by immunoSEQ multiplex PCR; TCRdb stores in-frame clones only, minus some. The sample carries roughly 60,000 clones, 93% recorded once. The sequencing used CD4+ T cells from peripheral blood mononuclear cells, collected before pregnancy. Receptors were obtained from a female donor with multiple sclerosis, enrolled in a pregnancy study.

V gene TRBV7-9 combines with J gene TRBJ2-4; 7 bases match TRBD2. This CDR3 comprises 13 residues. The V gene end was trimmed by 2 bases and the J gene end by 6 bases; junction bases not matched to a gene: 1. Looked up from germline, CDR1 is SEHNR and CDR2 is FQNEAQ (reference sequence). For the CDR3, the DNA is TGTGCCAGCAGCTTAAGGGAGGGAAACATTCAGTACTTC. Translating gives CASSLREGNIQYF. The full variable domain, with the rest looked up from reference TRBV7-9 and TRBJ2-4, is DTGVSQNPRHKITKRGQNVTFRCDPISEHNRLYWYRQTLGQGPEFLTYFQNEAQLEKSRLLSDRFSAERPKGSFSTLEIQRTEQGDSAMYLCASSLREGNIQYFGAGTRLSVL.

The chain recombines TRBV5-6 with TRBJ2-5, with 9 positions matching TRBD2. The germline gives CDR1 SGHDT, CDR2 YYEEEE. J gave up 4 bases and V 0 bases, and 7 bases lay outside the gene matches. This CDR3 comprises 16 residues. CDR3 DNA sequence: TGTGCCAGCAGCTTGGAGATCCTAGCGGGATCAGAGACCCAGTACTTC. It yields the protein CASSLEILAGSETQYF.

The chain has TRBV4-3 and TRBJ1-2; 7 bases are shared with TRBD1. Germline trimming cut 3 bases from V and 4 bases from J; bases unmatched to any gene: 5. The CDR3 has 14 residues. CDR1 and CDR2 from the germline V gene are LGHNA and YSLEER. The CDR3 sequence is CASSQDRRTYGYTF. Here the CDR3 DNA reads TGCGCCAGCAGCCAGGACAGGCGAACCTATGGCTACACCTTC.

This clone has a single count. The V and J genes are TRBV10-2 and TRBJ1-5; 8 nucleotides line up with TRBD1. CDR1 and CDR2 (germline): WSHSY, SAAADI. The CDR3 has 15 amino acids. Trimming cost V 2 bases and J 3 bases; bases outside gene matches: 3. The CDR3 DNA is TGCGCCAGCAGTGAGGCAGGGGGCAACAATCAGCCCCAGCATTTT. Encoded protein: CASSEAGGNNQPQHF.

This clone came up once. This sequence joins TRBV5-6 and TRBJ2-5; a possible D gene is TRBD1 (6 bases). V was clipped by 3 bases and J by 0 bases, with 18 bases between them. The CDR3 contains 17 residues. Germline V gives CDR1 SGHDT, CDR2 YYEEEE. The CDR3 region is CASSSWGPSTYQETQYF. The DNA of the CDR3 is TGTGCCAGCAGCTCATGGGGGCCTAGCACCTACCAAGAGACCCAGTACTTC.

CDR3 in amino acids: CASSPGHSSYEQYF. The CDR3 DNA sequence: TGTGCCAGCAGCCCAGGACATTCCTCCTACGAGCAGTACTTC. The chain carries TRBV11-1 and TRBJ2-7; a possible D gene is TRBD1 (5 bases). The CDR3 is made up of 14 amino acids. The V end was cut by 5 bases, the J end by 0 bases, with 11 bases between. The germline CDR1 and CDR2 sequences are SGHAT and FQDESV (reference sequence).

The chain combines TRBV4-1 with TRBJ2-1; D ambiguous. V was shortened by 0 bases and J by 2 bases, with 14 bases between the two germline ends. Per germline, CDR1 MGHRA and CDR2 YSYEKL. The CDR3 is made up of 17 amino acids. CDR3 residues: CASSQDMSSAAYNEQFF. DNA of the CDR3: TGCGCCAGCAGCCAAGATATGTCGAGCGCCGCCTACAATGAGCAGTTCTTC.

V usage is TRBV27 and J usage is TRBJ2-7; possible D gene TRBD1, 5 bases. CDR3 length: 15 amino acids. With 2 bases removed from V and 2 bases from J, the gap between germline ends came to 13 bases. Germline loops: CDR1 MNHEY, CDR2 SMNVEV (reference sequence). CDR3 DNA: TGTGCCAGCAGTTTACCCGACAGATTTGCCTACGAGCAGTACTTC. Residues: CASSLPDRFAYEQYF.